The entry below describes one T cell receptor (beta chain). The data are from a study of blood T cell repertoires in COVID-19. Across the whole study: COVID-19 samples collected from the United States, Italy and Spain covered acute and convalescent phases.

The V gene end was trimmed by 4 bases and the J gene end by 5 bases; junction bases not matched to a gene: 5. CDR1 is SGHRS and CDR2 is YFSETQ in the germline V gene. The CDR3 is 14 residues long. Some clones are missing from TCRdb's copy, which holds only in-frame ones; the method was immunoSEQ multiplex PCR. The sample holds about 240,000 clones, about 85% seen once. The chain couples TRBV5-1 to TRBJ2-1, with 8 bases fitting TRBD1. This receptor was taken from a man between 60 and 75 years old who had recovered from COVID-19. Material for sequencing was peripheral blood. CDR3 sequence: CASSRGQDHNEQFF. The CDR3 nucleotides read TGCGCCAGCAGCCGGGGACAGGACCACAATGAGCAGTTCTTC. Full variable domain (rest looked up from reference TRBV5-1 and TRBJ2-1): KAGVTQTPRYLIKTRGQQVTLSCSPISGHRSVSWYQQTPGQGLQFLFEYFSETQRNKGNFPGRFSGRQFSNSRSEMNVSTLELGDSALYLCASSRGQDHNEQFFGPGTRLTVL.